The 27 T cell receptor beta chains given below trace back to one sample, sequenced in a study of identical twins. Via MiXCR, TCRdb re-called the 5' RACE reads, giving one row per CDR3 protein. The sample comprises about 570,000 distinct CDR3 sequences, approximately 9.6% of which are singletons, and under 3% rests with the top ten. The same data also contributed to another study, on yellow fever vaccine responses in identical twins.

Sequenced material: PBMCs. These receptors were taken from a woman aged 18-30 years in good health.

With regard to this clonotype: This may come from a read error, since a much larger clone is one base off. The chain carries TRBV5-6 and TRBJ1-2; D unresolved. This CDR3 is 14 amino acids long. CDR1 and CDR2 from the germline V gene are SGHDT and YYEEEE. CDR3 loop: CASSSRWADYGHTF. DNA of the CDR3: TGTGCCAGCAGCTCGCGTTGGGCGGACTATGGCCACACCTTC.

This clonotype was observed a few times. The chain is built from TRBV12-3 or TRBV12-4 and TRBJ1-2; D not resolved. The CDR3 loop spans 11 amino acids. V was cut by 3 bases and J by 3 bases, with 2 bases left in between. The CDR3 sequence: CASSFHYGYTF. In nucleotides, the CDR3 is TGTGCCAGCAGTTTCCACTATGGCTACACCTTC.

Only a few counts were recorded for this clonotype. The CDR3 protein is CASSPTAVGSDEQFF. CDR3 sequence (DNA): TGTGCCAGCAGCCCTACTGCGGTTGGGAGCGATGAGCAGTTCTTC. The gene calls are TRBV11-2 and TRBJ2-1, with D possibly being TRBD2 (5 bases). Germline V gives CDR1 SGHAT, CDR2 FQNNGV. The germline V and J ends were trimmed by 5 bases and 8 bases, with 19 bases remaining between them. This CDR3 is 15 amino acids long.

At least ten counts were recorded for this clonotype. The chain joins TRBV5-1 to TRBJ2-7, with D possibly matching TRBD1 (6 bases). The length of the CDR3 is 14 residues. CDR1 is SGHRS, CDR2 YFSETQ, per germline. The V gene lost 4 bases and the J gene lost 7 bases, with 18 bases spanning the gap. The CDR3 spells CASSGGHDLDEQYF. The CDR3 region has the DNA TGCGCCAGCAGCGGGGGACATGACCTAGATGAGCAGTACTTC.

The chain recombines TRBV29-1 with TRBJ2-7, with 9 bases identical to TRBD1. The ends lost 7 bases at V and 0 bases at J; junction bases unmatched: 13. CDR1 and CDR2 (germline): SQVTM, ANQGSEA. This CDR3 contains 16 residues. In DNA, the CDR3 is TGCAGCGCTTCGGACAGGGGAGGCGACAGCTCCTACGAGCAGTACTTC. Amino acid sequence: CSASDRGGDSSYEQYF.

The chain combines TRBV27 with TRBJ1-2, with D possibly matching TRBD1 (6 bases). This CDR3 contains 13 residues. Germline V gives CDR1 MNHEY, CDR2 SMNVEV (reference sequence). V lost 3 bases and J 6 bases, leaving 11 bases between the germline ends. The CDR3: CASSLGGFDGYTF. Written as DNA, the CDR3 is TGTGCCAGCAGTTTGGGGGGCTTTGATGGCTACACCTTC.

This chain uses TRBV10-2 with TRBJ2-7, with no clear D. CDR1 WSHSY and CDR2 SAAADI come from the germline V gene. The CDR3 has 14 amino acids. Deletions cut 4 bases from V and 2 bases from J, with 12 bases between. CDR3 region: CASSVNTETYEQYF. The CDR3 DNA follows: TGCGCCAGCAGTGTAAACACCGAGACCTACGAGCAGTACTTC.

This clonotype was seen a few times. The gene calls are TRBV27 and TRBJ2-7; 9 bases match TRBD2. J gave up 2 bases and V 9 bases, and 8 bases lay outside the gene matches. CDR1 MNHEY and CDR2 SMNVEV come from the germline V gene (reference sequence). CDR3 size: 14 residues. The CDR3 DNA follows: TGTGCCAGTGCGGGGGGGGACACCGCCTACGAGCAGTACTTC. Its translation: CASAGGDTAYEQYF.

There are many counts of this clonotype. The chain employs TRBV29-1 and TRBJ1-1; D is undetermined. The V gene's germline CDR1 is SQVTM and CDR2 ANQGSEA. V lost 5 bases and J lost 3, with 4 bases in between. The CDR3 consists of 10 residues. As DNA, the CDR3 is TGCAGCGTTCGAGACACTGAAGCTTTCTTT. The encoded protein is CSVRDTEAFF.

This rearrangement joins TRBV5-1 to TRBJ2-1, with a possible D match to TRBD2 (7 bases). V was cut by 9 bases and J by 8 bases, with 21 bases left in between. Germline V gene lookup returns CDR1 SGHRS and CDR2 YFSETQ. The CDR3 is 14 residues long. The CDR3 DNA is TGCGCCACCAGGAGGGGGGGGGGAATGGATGAGCAGTTCTTC. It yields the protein CATRRGGGMDEQFF. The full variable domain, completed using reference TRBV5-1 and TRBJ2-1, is KAGVTQTPRYLIKTRGQQVTLSCSPISGHRSVSWYQQTPGQGLQFLFEYFSETQRNKGNFPGRFSGRQFSNSRSEMNVSTLELGDSALYLCATRRGGGMDEQFFGPGTRLTVL.

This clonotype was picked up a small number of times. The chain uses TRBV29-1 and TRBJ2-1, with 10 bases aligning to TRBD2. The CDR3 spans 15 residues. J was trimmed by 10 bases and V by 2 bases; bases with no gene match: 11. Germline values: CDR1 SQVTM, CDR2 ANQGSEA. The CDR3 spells CSVEKGAGGLHEQFF. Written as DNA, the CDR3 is TGCAGCGTTGAAAAGGGAGCGGGAGGGCTGCACGAGCAGTTCTTC.

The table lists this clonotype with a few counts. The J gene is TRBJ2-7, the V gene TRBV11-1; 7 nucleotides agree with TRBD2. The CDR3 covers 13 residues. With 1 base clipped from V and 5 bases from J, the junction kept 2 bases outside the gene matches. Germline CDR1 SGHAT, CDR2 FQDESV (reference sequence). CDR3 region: CASSLGLAHEQYF. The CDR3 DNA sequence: TGTGCCAGCAGCTTAGGACTAGCCCACGAGCAGTACTTC.

CDR3 DNA: TGTGCCAGCAGCTCCTTGCAATTTCTCGATCAGCCCCAGCATTTT. It codes for CASSSLQFLDQPQHF. The chain combines TRBV5-6 with TRBJ1-5, with D hard to call. The CDR3 extends over 15 amino acids. The V end lost 3 bases, the J end lost 5 bases, and 15 bases lay between the germline ends. Germline loops: CDR1 SGHDT, CDR2 YYEEEE.

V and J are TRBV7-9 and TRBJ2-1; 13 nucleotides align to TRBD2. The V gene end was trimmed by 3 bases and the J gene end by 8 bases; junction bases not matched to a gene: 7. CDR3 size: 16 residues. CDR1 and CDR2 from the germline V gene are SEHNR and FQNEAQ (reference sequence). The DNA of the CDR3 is TGTGCCAGCAGCTTGGGGACTAGCGGGAATATCTATGAGCAGTTCTTC. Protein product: CASSLGTSGNIYEQFF.

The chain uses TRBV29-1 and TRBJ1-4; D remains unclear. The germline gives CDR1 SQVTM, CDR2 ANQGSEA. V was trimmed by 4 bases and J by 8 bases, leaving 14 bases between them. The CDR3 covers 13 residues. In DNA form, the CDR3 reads TGCAGCGTTGCGATGGCTGTTGGGGAAAAACTGTTTTTT. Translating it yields CSVAMAVGEKLFF.

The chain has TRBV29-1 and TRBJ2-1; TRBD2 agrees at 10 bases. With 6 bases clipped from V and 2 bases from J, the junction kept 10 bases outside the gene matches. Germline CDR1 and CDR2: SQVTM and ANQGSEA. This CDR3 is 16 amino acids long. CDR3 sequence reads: CSVETSGNQPYNEQFF. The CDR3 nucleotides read TGCAGCGTGGAAACTAGCGGGAATCAGCCCTACAATGAGCAGTTCTTC.

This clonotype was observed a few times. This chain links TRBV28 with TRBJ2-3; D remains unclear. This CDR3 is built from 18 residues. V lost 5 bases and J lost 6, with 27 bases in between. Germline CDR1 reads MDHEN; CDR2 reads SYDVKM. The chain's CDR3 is CASSLLVGLEVVEDTQYF. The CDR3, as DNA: TGTGCCAGCAGTCTCCTGGTGGGGTTAGAAGTGGTTGAGGATACGCAGTATTTT.

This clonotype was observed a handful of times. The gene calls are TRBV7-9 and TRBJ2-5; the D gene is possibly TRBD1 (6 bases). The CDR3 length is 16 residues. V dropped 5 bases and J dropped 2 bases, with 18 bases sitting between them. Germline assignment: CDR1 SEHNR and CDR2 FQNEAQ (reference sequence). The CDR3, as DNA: TGTGCCAGCAGCCCCCCGACAGGCCCACTTCAAGAGACCCAGTACTTC. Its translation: CASSPPTGPLQETQYF.

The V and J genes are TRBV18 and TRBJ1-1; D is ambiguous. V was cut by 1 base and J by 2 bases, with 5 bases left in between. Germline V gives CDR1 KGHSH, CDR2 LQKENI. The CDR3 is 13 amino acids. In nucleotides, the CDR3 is TGTGCCAGCTCACCACTTCGTAACACTGAAGCTTTCTTT. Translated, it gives CASSPLRNTEAFF.

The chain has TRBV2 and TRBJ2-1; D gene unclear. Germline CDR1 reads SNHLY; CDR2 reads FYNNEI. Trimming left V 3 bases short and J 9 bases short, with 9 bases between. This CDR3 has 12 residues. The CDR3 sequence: CASSEVWAEQFF. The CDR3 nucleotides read TGTGCCAGCAGTGAGGTGTGGGCTGAGCAGTTCTTC.

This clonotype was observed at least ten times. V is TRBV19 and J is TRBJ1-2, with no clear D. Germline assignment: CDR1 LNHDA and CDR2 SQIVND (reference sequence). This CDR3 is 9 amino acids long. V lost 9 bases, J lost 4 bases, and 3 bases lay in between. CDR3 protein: CASRYGYTF. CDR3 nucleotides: TGTGCCAGCCGCTATGGCTACACCTTC.

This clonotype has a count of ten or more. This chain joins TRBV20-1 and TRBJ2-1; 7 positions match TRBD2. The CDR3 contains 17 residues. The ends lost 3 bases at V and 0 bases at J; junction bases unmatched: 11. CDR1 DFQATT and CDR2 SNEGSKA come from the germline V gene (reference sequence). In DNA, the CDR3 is TGCAGTGCTAGGTCCTTCACCGGGAGGTCCTCCTACAATGAGCAGTTCTTC. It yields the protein CSARSFTGRSSYNEQFF.

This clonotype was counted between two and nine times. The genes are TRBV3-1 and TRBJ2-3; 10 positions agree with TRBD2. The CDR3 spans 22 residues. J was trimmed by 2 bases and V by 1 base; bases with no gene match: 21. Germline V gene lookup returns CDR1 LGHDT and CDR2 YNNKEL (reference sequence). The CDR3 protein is CASSQARGSGGPTLQLTDTQYF. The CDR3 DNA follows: TGTGCCAGCAGCCAAGCGCGGGGTAGCGGGGGGCCGACACTCCAACTCACAGATACGCAGTATTTT.

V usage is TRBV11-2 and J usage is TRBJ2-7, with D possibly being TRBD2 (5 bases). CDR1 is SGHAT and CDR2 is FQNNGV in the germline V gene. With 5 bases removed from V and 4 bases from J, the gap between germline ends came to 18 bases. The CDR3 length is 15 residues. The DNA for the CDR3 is TGTGCCAGCAGCCCAACATCGGTCGGGGAATACGAGCAGTACTTC. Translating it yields CASSPTSVGEYEQYF.

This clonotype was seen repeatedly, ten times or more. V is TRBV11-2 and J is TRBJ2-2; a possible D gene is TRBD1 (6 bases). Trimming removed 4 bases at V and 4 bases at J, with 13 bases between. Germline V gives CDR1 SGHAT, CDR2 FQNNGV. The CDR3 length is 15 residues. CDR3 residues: CASSYATGSTGELFF. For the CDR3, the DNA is TGTGCCAGCAGCTACGCCACAGGGTCCACCGGGGAGCTGTTTTTT. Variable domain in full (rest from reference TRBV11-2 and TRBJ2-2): EAGVAQSPRYKIIEKRQSVAFWCNPISGHATLYWYQQILGQGPKLLIQFQNNGVVDDSQLPKDRFSAERLKGVDSTLKIQPAKLEDSAVYLCASSYATGSTGELFFGEGSRLTVL.

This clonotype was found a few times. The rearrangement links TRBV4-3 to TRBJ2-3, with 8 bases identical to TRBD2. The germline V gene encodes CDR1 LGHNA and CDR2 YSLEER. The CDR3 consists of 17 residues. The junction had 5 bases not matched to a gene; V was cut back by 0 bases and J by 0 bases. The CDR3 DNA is TGCGCCAGCAGCCAAGATCGGGGGACTAGAAGCACAGATACGCAGTATTTT. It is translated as CASSQDRGTRSTDTQYF.

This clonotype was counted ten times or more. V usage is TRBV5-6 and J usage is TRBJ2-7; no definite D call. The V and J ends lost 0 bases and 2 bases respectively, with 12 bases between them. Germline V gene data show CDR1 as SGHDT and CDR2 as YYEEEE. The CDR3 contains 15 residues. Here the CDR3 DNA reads TGTGCCAGCAGCTTGGTATCTCAAAAGGCCTACGAGCAGTACTTC. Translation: CASSLVSQKAYEQYF.